This T cell receptor (beta chain) comes out of a study of OX40 agonist ivuxolimab in advanced cancers. Study-wide findings and caveats: Antigen specificity remained undetermined for the expanded peripheral T cells.

CDR1 is SGHNT, CDR2 YENEEA, per germline. The ends were cut back, 3 bases at V and 0 bases at J, with 6 bases in the middle. This CDR3 spans 15 amino acids. Regarding this clone: Its antigen is still unknown. In the same sample, other DNA sequences code for this CDR3.

The data were produced by immunoSEQ multiplex PCR, yet TCRdb's version contains in-frame clones alone and is incomplete. This table holds roughly 80,000 clones, around four fifths found once. The chain carries TRBV11-3 and TRBJ2-6; no firm D call. Sequenced here: CD4+ or CD8+ T cells sorted from blood, sampled in a trial of the OX40 agonist ivuxolimab. This TCR came from an adult with an advanced solid tumor such as melanoma, head and neck, liver or kidney cancer. CDR3 in DNA: TGTGCCAGCAGCTTGGGCGGCTCTGGGGCCAACGTCCTGACTTTC. The encoded protein is CASSLGGSGANVLTF.